This TCR beta chain originates from a study of beta chain features in type 1 diabetes. Overall study results and limits: Researchers caution that PCR might favor shorter templates, equally among patients and controls. In the patient group, naive, central memory and Treg TCRB repertoires seemed more alike than in the healthy donor group.

In total, each donor contributed a single heparinised blood draw that averaged about 120 mL. CD4+ naive, central memory, regulatory and stem cell-like memory subsets were isolated by sorting on CD45RO/CCR7/CD25/CD127/CD95/CD27. As for this clone: The antigen is undetermined.

Expressed TCRB transcripts were sequenced because the isolated RNA had all been reverse transcribed beforehand. The protocol was immunoSEQ multiplex PCR, while the TCRdb copy is restricted to in-frame clones and leaves out a portion. The table has hundreds of thousands of clones, roughly 12% seen once. Germline assignment: CDR1 MNHEY and CDR2 SVGAGI. V lost 5 bases to trimming and J lost 6 bases; unmatched junction nucleotides: 3. The CDR3 loop spans 13 amino acids. Sample: naive CD4+ T cells from blood. This chain links TRBV6-5 with TRBJ1-1; 10 nucleotides align to TRBD1. The sequence was collected from a man between 18 and 29 years old in good health. CDR3 sequence reads: CASSETGGPEAFF. The DNA of the CDR3 is TGTGCCAGCAGTGAGACAGGGGGCCCTGAAGCTTTCTTT.